The sequence of this T cell receptor (beta chain) was determined in a study of beta chain features in type 1 diabetes. Study-level information: The study found patients and healthy donors alike in age, gender and cell yields. Study-wide points: Within patients, naive, central memory and Treg TCRB repertoires seemed more similar than within healthy donors. TCRB CDR3s from Type 1 diabetes patients were moderately but significantly shorter in all four CD4+ subsets. VDJ junctions from patients with type 1 diabetes contained fewer insertions and more deletions.

This clone was counted only a few times. Its antigen remains unknown. Other DNA variants within this sample encode the same CDR3. Sequencing targeted expressed TCRB transcripts, as all isolated RNA had been reverse transcribed. Sequenced by immunoSEQ multiplex PCR; TCRdb stores in-frame clones only, minus some. The data show around 600,000 clones, around 12% seen once. Germline trimming cut 6 bases from V and 6 bases from J; bases unmatched to any gene: 5. CDR1 is SQVTM, CDR2 ANQGSEA, per germline. The CDR3 covers 13 residues. The chain employs TRBV29-1 and TRBJ1-4; TRBD1 aligns across 9 bases. The sequence was obtained from a man aged 30 to 45 with type 1 diabetes. Sequencing input: naive CD4+ T cells from blood. The CDR3 DNA reads as TGCAGCGTCTCCGGGACAGGGTATGAAAAACTGTTTTTT. It encodes CSVSGTGYEKLFF. The full variable domain, rest sourced from reference TRBV29-1 and TRBJ1-4, is SAVISQKPSRDICQRGTSLTIQCQVDSQVTMMFWYRQQPGQSLTLIATANQGSEATYESGFVIDKFPISRPNLTFSTLTVSNMSPEDSSIYLCSVSGTGYEKLFFGSGTQLSVL.